This T cell receptor beta chain was sequenced in a study of cytomegalovirus exposure and HLA in healthy donors. 60 Vbeta and 13 Jbeta primers were used in PCR. Method: immunoSEQ multiplex PCR; TCRdb's copy keeps in-frame clones and lacks some. The sample yields about 210,000 clones, about 85% seen once. CDR3 length: 13 residues. Germline CDR1 is MDHEN and CDR2 is SYDVKM. The V end was cut by 6 bases, the J end by 4 bases, with 12 bases between. V gene TRBV28 combines with J gene TRBJ1-2; weak D call: TRBD1 (6 bases). This receptor was taken from a woman between 50 and 59 years old in good health and CMV-seropositive. The sequencing input was PBMCs. This CDR3 is CASRQRQVYGYTF. The DNA of the CDR3 is TGTGCCAGCAGGCAACGACAGGTCTATGGCTACACCTTC.